This T cell receptor (beta chain) emerged from a study of blood T cell repertoires in COVID-19. Study summary: Acute-phase and convalescent COVID-19 samples originated in the United States, Italy and Spain. Nucleic acid was either cDNA or gDNA, and it came from T cells, B-cell-depleted T cells, or PBMCs.

This clone has only one observation. Original methodology: Reference gene primer amplification gave nucleated cell count estimates. Assay: immunoSEQ multiplex PCR; the TCRdb copy retains only in-frame clones and omits some. V and J calls and clone size are given by that table; D and trimming were obtained from the DNA. This sample has roughly 250,000 clones; around 85% occur once, and the top ten carry around 12%. CDR3 length equals 15 residues. With 3 bases clipped from V and 4 bases from J, the junction kept 6 bases outside the gene matches. Germline-derived CDR1 and CDR2 are LNHDA and SQIVND (reference sequence).

Specimen: peripheral blood. The gene calls are TRBV19 and TRBJ1-2; 9 bases align to TRBD1. This TCR came from a woman in her 30s with COVID-19, enrolled during active disease. The CDR3, as DNA: TGTGCCAGTAGTATCGAGGAGGGACAGGGCTATGGCTACACCTTC. Amino acids: CASSIEEGQGYGYTF. Full variable domain (remainder filled in from reference TRBV19 and TRBJ1-2): DGGITQSPKYLFRKEGQNVTLSCEQNLNHDAMYWYRQDPGQGLRLIYYSQIVNDFQKGDIAEGYSVSREKKESFPLTVTSAQKNPTAFYLCASSIEEGQGYGYTFGSGTRLTVV.